The next 32 T cell receptor beta chains were all read from a single sample in a study of blood T cell repertoires in COVID-19. The data were produced by immunoSEQ multiplex PCR, yet TCRdb's version contains in-frame clones alone and is incomplete. Among under 200,000 clones listed, 75% to 95% were seen once. Material: peripheral blood. These receptors all come from a man aged 50 or older with acute or convalescent COVID-19.

The chain has TRBV2 and TRBJ1-5, with 9 bases aligning to TRBD1. This CDR3 is built from 15 residues. After removal of 5 bases from V and 4 bases from J, the junction contained 6 bases not matched to a gene. CDR1 and CDR2 from the germline V gene are SNHLY and FYNNEI. The CDR3 DNA follows: TGTGCCAGCAGTCGACGAGGACAGGGGAATCAGCCCCAGCATTTT. Translating gives CASSRRGQGNQPQHF.

The rearrangement links TRBV7-2 to TRBJ1-5; 9 bases match TRBD1. Germline CDR1 reads SGHTA; CDR2 reads FQGNSA. V lost 6 bases to trimming and J lost 2 bases; unmatched junction nucleotides: 5. CDR3 length: 15 amino acids. CDR3 sequence reads: CASSTGGAGNQPQHF. As DNA, the CDR3 is TGTGCCAGCAGTACAGGGGGCGCGGGCAATCAGCCCCAGCATTTT.

The chain carries TRBV7-3 and TRBJ2-1, with D possibly TRBD1 on 5 matching bases. Germline V gene sequence: CDR1 SGHTA, CDR2 FQGTGA. Trimming stripped 0 bases from V and 5 bases from J, with 14 bases between. CDR3 length equals 16 residues. CDR3 residues: CASSLTSGKGDNEQFF. The CDR3, as DNA: TGTGCCAGCAGCTTAACATCCGGAAAAGGGGACAATGAGCAGTTCTTC.

The count of this clone is one. This chain connects TRBV5-1 to TRBJ1-4; D is perhaps TRBD1 (6 bases). This CDR3 is built from 14 residues. V was trimmed by 4 bases and J by 5 bases, leaving 12 bases between them. CDR1 is SGHRS and CDR2 is YFSETQ in the germline V gene. The CDR3 nucleotides are TGCGCCAGCAGCCCAGGGGCCATGAATGAAAAACTGTTTTTT. As protein: CASSPGAMNEKLFF.

V usage is TRBV23-1 and J usage is TRBJ1-5, with D tentatively TRBD1 (5 bases). TRBV23-1 is sorted into the ORF group, with uncertain function. Between the trimmed V and J ends, which lost 0 bases and 0 bases, there was a span of 18 bases. CDR3 size: 19 residues. Here the CDR3 reads CASSQSKQAGDYSNQPQHF. CDR3 bases: TGCGCCAGCAGTCAATCGAAACAGGCGGGGGATTATAGCAATCAGCCCCAGCATTTT.

The CDR3 region has the DNA TGTGCCAGCAGTCCCACGCGGGTAGCGGGAGACGAGCAGTACTTC. Translated: CASSPTRVAGDEQYF. The chain links TRBV28 to TRBJ2-7, with 9 bases that match TRBD2. Trimming at V came to 5 bases and at J to 5 bases, leaving 10 bases not matched to a gene. Germline CDR1 is MDHEN and CDR2 is SYDVKM. CDR3 length: 15 residues.

This sequence joins TRBV2 and TRBJ2-6; 9 bases align to TRBD1. CDR1 and CDR2 from the germline V gene are SNHLY and FYNNEI. Unmatched junction bases numbered 5, after V lost 6 bases and J lost 2 bases. This CDR3 is built from 16 residues. CDR3: CASRDRGLPGANVLTF. The CDR3 DNA is TGTGCCAGCAGGGACAGGGGTTTGCCTGGGGCCAACGTCCTGACTTTC. The variable domain in full, completed from reference TRBV2 and TRBJ2-6, reads EPEVTQTPSHQVTQMGQEVILRCVPISNHLYFYWYRQILGQKVEFLVSFYNNEISEKSEIFDDQFSVERPDGSNFTLKIRSTKLEDSAMYFCASRDRGLPGANVLTFGAGSRLTVL.

J is TRBJ2-1 and V is TRBV5-3, with a weak D call TRBD2 (5 bases). TRBV5-3 is an ORF; its function is uncertain. The CDR3 spans 15 residues. V was pared by 4 bases and J by 7 bases, with 18 bases between. CDR3 loop: CARSPPPGKENEQFF. DNA of the CDR3: TGTGCCAGAAGCCCGCCGCCGGGGAAGGAAAATGAGCAGTTCTTC.

This chain joins TRBV10-1 and TRBJ1-1; TRBD1 might be the D (6 bases). Germline values: CDR1 WNHNN, CDR2 SYGVQD (reference sequence). This CDR3 region has 13 residues. Between the trimmed V and J ends, which lost 6 bases and 2 bases, there was a span of 10 bases. The CDR3, as DNA: TGCGCCAGCAGCCGACAGGCCAACACTGAAGCTTTCTTT. Amino acid sequence: CASSRQANTEAFF.

The rearrangement joins TRBV30 to TRBJ1-1; possibly TRBD1 for D (5 bases). Germline-derived CDR1 and CDR2 are GTSNPN and SVGIG (reference sequence). This CDR3 is built from 13 residues. V lost 1 base and J lost 5, with 11 bases in between. The CDR3 protein is CAWSGGVWTEAFF. Written as DNA, the CDR3 is TGTGCCTGGAGTGGGGGGGTTTGGACTGAAGCTTTCTTT. Looking up the rest from reference TRBV30 and TRBJ1-1 gives the full variable domain: SQTIHQWPATLVQPVGSPLSLECTVEGTSNPNLYWYRQAAGRGLQLLFYSVGIGQISSEVPQNLSASRPQDRQFILSSKKLLLSDSGFYLCAWSGGVWTEAFFGQGTRLTVV.

This clone came up once. The sample carries other DNA sequences with the same CDR3. The rearrangement joins TRBV18 to TRBJ2-5; D is uncertain. V gave up 0 bases and J gave up 2 bases, with 7 bases separating them. Per the germline V gene, CDR1 is KGHSH and CDR2 is LQKENI. This CDR3 comprises 14 residues. The CDR3 loop is CASSPPSLQETQYF. The CDR3 nucleotides are TGTGCCAGCTCACCACCGAGTCTGCAAGAGACCCAGTACTTC.

The rearrangement uses TRBV9 and TRBJ1-6; the match to TRBD1 covers 10 bases. V lost 3 bases, J lost 8 bases, and 2 bases stayed unmatched. The CDR3 totals 14 residues. The germline gives CDR1 SGDLS, CDR2 YYNGEE. The CDR3 reads CASSEGQGDSPLHF. The CDR3, as DNA: TGTGCCAGCAGCGAAGGACAGGGGGATTCACCCCTCCACTTT.

The J gene is TRBJ2-1, the V gene TRBV18; 9 bases are a match to TRBD1. Per germline, CDR1 KGHSH and CDR2 LQKENI. This CDR3 region has 13 residues. V dropped 6 bases and J dropped 5; count of bases not matched to a gene: 2. CDR3 residues: CASSGQGNNEQFF. The CDR3, as DNA: TGTGCCAGCTCGGGACAGGGTAACAATGAGCAGTTCTTC.

This sequence joins TRBV28 and TRBJ1-1; no reliable D call. Per germline, CDR1 MDHEN and CDR2 SYDVKM. Trimming removed 5 bases at V and 5 bases at J, with 9 bases between. CDR3 length equals 12 residues. In nucleotides, the CDR3 is TGTGCCAGCAGTCCACTCGTTACTGAAGCTTTCTTT. Translating it yields CASSPLVTEAFF.

The genes are TRBV2 and TRBJ1-6; 8 bases map to TRBD1. The CDR3 runs 15 residues. The germline CDR1 and CDR2 sequences are SNHLY and FYNNEI. J lost 7 bases, V lost 7 bases, and 9 bases had no gene match. CDR3 bases: TGTGCCAGCACCGCGACAGGGGTGGGAAATTCACCCCTCCACTTT. Translating it yields CASTATGVGNSPLHF.

The chain's CDR3 is CASSPGTSVDTQYF. The CDR3 nucleotides read TGTGCCAGCAGCCCCGGGACTAGCGTCGATACGCAGTATTTT. The chain has TRBV7-3 and TRBJ2-3, with 10 nucleotides matching TRBD2. The J segment lost 6 bases and the V segment lost 5 bases, leaving 5 bases of the junction unmatched. The CDR3 totals 14 residues. Germline-derived CDR1 and CDR2 are SGHTA and FQGTGA.

The chain carries TRBV2 and TRBJ2-5; possibly TRBD1 for D (6 bases). V shed 6 bases and J shed 4 bases, with 12 bases lying between them. Germline V lookup: CDR1 SNHLY, CDR2 FYNNEI. The CDR3 has 13 amino acids. The CDR3 DNA follows: TGTGCCAGCAGCGCGGACAGTAGAGAGACCCAGTACTTC. It specifies CASSADSRETQYF.

The chain combines TRBV13 with TRBJ1-2; 8 nucleotides match TRBD1. With V trimmed by 0 bases and J by 2 bases, 8 bases remained unmatched. The CDR3 sequence is 17 residues long. Per germline, CDR1 PRHDT and CDR2 FYEKMQ (reference sequence). This chain's CDR3 is CASSLGRGTGGNYGYTF. The CDR3 nucleotides are TGTGCCAGCAGCTTAGGCCGAGGGACAGGTGGGAACTATGGCTACACCTTC.

The CDR3 bases are TGTGCCAGTACGTTCTCGAGGAGGGCTACTAACTATGGCTACACCTTC. Translation gives CASTFSRRATNYGYTF. The chain carries TRBV19 and TRBJ1-2; D remains ambiguous. V was cut by 7 bases and J by 0 bases, with 18 bases left in between. Looked up from germline, CDR1 is LNHDA and CDR2 is SQIVND (reference sequence). The CDR3 length is 16 residues.

The chain links TRBV28 to TRBJ2-1, with D perhaps TRBD2 (5 bases). There are 15 residues in the CDR3. V was clipped by 2 bases and J by 3 bases, with 11 bases between them. Germline V gives CDR1 MDHEN, CDR2 SYDVKM. The CDR3, as DNA: TGTGCCAGCAGTTTAGGACTGGATGACTACAATGAGCAGTTCTTC. It specifies CASSLGLDDYNEQFF.

The chain carries TRBV28 and TRBJ1-1; 10 bases agree with TRBD1. Losses at the gene ends were 2 bases for V and 2 bases for J; bases not matched to a gene: 5. CDR1 is MDHEN, CDR2 SYDVKM, per germline. The CDR3 is made up of 16 amino acids. The CDR3 DNA is TGTGCCAGCAGTTTAACGGGACAGGGGATAAACACTGAAGCTTTCTTT. It specifies CASSLTGQGINTEAFF.

The rearrangement uses TRBV4-1 and TRBJ1-4; weak D call: TRBD1 (5 bases). CDR1 is MGHRA and CDR2 is YSYEKL in the germline V gene. CDR3 length: 15 residues. V was cut by 2 bases and J by 0 bases, with 7 bases left in between. The CDR3 spells CASSQPGATNEKLFF. The CDR3 coding sequence is TGCGCCAGCAGCCAACCGGGGGCAACTAATGAAAAACTGTTTTTT.

This CDR3 reads CAILPYRTGGSRETQYF. The DNA of the CDR3 is TGTGCCATCCTCCCCTATAGGACAGGGGGCTCACGAGAGACCCAGTACTTC. The V gene is TRBV27, the J gene TRBJ2-5; 11 nucleotides align to TRBD1. The CDR3 is made up of 17 amino acids. Germline V gives CDR1 MNHEY, CDR2 SMNVEV (reference sequence). The V segment lost 10 bases and the J segment 4 bases; nucleotides outside the gene matches: 17.

The sample holds one count of this clone. The V call is TRBV2, the J call TRBJ1-5, with TRBD1 identical over 8 bases. The junction had 5 bases not matched to a gene; V was cut back by 7 bases and J by 3 bases. Germline assignment: CDR1 SNHLY and CDR2 FYNNEI. The CDR3 consists of 14 residues. The CDR3 DNA is TGTGCCAGCATGGGACAGGACTTCAATCAGCCCCAGCATTTT. This encodes CASMGQDFNQPQHF.

The V call is TRBV7-8, the J call TRBJ2-2, with 9 nucleotides matching TRBD1. Unmatched junction bases numbered 4, after V lost 1 base and J lost 10 bases. The CDR3 runs to 14 residues. Looked up from germline, CDR1 is SGHVS and CDR2 is FQNEAQ. The CDR3 bases are TGTGCCAGCAGCTTAGGCAACAGGGGGCTGGAGCTGTTTTTT. Its translation is CASSLGNRGLELFF.

This chain joins TRBV28 and TRBJ2-3; perhaps TRBD2 as D (7 bases). Germline V gene sequence: CDR1 MDHEN, CDR2 SYDVKM. Trimming took off 4 bases at V and 5 bases at J, with 13 bases between the two ends. CDR3 length: 14 residues. CDR3 sequence (DNA): TGTGCCAGCAGTTCGAGGGGGGGCAGAGATACGCAGTATTTT. Translation: CASSSRGGRDTQYF.

The chain uses TRBV5-5 and TRBJ1-2; possibly TRBD1 for D (5 bases). V was pared by 4 bases and J by 3 bases, with 13 bases between. CDR3 length equals 14 residues. Germline assignment: CDR1 SGHKS and CDR2 YYEKEE (reference sequence). CDR3 nucleotide sequence: TGTGCCAGCAGCCCAGCATGGGGGGACTATGGCTACACCTTC. Amino acids: CASSPAWGDYGYTF.

The gene calls are TRBV10-3 and TRBJ1-5; perhaps TRBD1 as D (5 bases). The germline CDR1 and CDR2 sequences are ENHRY and SYGVKD. V shed 8 bases and J shed 4 bases, with 12 bases lying between them. The length of the CDR3 is 13 residues. DNA for the CDR3: TGTGCCATCGGGCAGGGTTTAAATCAGCCCCAGCATTTT. This encodes CAIGQGLNQPQHF.

This clone was counted between two and nine times. The chain employs TRBV7-3 and TRBJ2-1; TRBD2 matches at 9 bases. J gave up 5 bases and V 5 bases, and 13 bases lay outside the gene matches. CDR3 length: 17 amino acids. Germline values: CDR1 SGHTA, CDR2 FQGTGA. In DNA, the CDR3 is TGTGCCAGCAGCCTCGGGCGGTGGTTAGCGGGAGACAATGAGCAGTTCTTC. It is translated as CASSLGRWLAGDNEQFF.

The V call is TRBV5-5, the J call TRBJ1-3; possible D gene TRBD1, 6 bases. This CDR3 comprises 15 residues. Trimming removed 4 bases at V and 2 bases at J, with 13 bases between. From germline, CDR1 is SGHKS and CDR2 YYEKEE (reference sequence). CDR3 in DNA: TGTGCCAGCAGCATTACAGGGATCGCTGGAAACACCATATATTTT. Its translation: CASSITGIAGNTIYF. Looking up the rest from reference TRBV5-5 and TRBJ1-3 gives the full variable domain: DAGVTQSPTHLIKTRGQQVTLRCSPISGHKSVSWYQQVLGQGPQFIFQYYEKEERGRGNFPDRFSARQFPNYSSELNVNALLLGDSALYLCASSITGIAGNTIYFGEGSWLTVV.

A single count supports this clone. V usage is TRBV28 and J usage is TRBJ1-5; TRBD1 might be the D (5 bases). This CDR3 is built from 16 residues. Germline V lookup: CDR1 MDHEN, CDR2 SYDVKM. With 8 bases removed from V and 2 bases from J, the gap between germline ends came to 19 bases. The CDR3 loop reads CASGDIRGFRNQPQHF. The CDR3 DNA is TGTGCCAGCGGCGACATCCGGGGGTTTCGCAATCAGCCCCAGCATTTT.

The chain couples TRBV19 to TRBJ1-1, with TRBD1 as a possible D gene (6 bases). CDR3 length: 15 amino acids. Germline V gene data show CDR1 as LNHDA and CDR2 as SQIVND (reference sequence). V was trimmed by 1 base and J by 8 bases, leaving 17 bases between them. The CDR3 here is CASSIAPRGHLEAFF. The CDR3, as DNA: TGTGCCAGTAGTATAGCGCCGCGGGGGCATCTGGAAGCTTTCTTT.